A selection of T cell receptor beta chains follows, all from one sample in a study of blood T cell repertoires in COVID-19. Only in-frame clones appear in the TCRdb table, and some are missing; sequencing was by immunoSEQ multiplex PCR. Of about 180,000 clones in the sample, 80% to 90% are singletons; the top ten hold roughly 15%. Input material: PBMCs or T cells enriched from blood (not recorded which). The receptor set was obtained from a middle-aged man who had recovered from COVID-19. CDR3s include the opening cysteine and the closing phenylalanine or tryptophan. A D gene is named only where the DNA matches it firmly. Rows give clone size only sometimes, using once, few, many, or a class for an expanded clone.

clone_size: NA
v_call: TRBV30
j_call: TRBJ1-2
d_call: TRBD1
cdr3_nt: TGTGCCTGGAGTTGGACAGGGCTTAACTATGGCTACACCTTC
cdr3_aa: CAWSWTGLNYGYTF

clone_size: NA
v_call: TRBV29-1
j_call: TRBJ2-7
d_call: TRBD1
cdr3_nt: TGCAGCGTTACAGGGGGCGTTACTAACAGCGAGCAGTACTTC
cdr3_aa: CSVTGGVTNSEQYF

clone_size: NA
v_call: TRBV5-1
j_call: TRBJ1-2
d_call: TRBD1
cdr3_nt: TGCGCCAGCAGCTCCAACGGACAGGGAGGGCTCGGCTACACCTTC
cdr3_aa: CASSSNGQGGLGYTF

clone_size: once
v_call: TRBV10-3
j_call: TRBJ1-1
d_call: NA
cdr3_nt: TGTGCCATCAGTCCGGGACAAGACACTGAAGCTTTCTTT
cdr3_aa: CAISPGQDTEAFF

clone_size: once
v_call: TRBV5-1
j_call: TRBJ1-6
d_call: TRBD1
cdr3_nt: TGCGCCAGCGGGACAGGGAATTCACCCCTCCACTTT
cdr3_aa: CASGTGNSPLHF

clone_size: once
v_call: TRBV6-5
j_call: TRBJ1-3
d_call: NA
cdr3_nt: TGTGCCAGCAGTTACGAGGGATCTGGAAACACCATATATTTT
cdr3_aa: CASSYEGSGNTIYF

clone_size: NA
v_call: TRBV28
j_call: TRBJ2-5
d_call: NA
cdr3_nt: TGTGCCAGCAGTTCCCTAGCACAAGAGACCCAGTACTTC
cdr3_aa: CASSSLAQETQYF

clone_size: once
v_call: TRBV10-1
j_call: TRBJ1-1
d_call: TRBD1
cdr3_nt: TGCGCCAGCAGCGAGGGACAGGGGAACACTGAAGCTTTCTTT
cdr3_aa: CASSEGQGNTEAFF

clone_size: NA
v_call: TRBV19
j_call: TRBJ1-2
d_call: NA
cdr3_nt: TGTGCCAGTAGTGCGCCGGGACGGGGGTCCTATGGCTACACCTTC
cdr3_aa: CASSAPGRGSYGYTF

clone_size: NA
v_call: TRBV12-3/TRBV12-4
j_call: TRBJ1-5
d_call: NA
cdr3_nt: TGTGCCAGCAGACAGGACAGTTTCCTGCCCCAGCATTTT
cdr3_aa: CASRQDSFLPQHF

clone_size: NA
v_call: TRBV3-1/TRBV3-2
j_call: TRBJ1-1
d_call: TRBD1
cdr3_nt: TGTGCCAGCAGCCGAAGGGACAGGGGCTCTGAAGCTTTCTTT
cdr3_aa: CASSRRDRGSEAFF

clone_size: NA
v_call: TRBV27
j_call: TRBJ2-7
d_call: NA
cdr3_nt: TGTGCCAGCCGAGCAAGGGCGGGCTCCTACGAGCAGTACTTC
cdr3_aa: CASRARAGSYEQYF

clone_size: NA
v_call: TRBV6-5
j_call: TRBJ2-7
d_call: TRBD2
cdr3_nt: TGTGCCAGCAGTTACTCTAGCGGGGGCTCTTACGAGCAGTACTTC
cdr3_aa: CASSYSSGGSYEQYF

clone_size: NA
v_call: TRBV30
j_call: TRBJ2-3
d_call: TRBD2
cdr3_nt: TGTGCCTGGAGGGGACTAGCGAGCACAGATACGCAGTATTTT
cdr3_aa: CAWRGLASTDTQYF

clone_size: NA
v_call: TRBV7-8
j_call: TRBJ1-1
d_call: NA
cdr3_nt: TGTGCCAGCACCCCTAGGGTAGGTGGGGAGAGAGCTTTCTTT
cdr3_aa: CASTPRVGGERAFF

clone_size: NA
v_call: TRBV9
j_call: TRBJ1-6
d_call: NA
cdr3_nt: TGTGCCAGCTCAGGGAACTATAATTCACCCCTCCACTTT
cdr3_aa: CASSGNYNSPLHF

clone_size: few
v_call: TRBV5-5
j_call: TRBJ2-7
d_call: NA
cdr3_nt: TGTGCCAGCAGCTTGACCACTTACGAGCAGTACTTC
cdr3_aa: CASSLTTYEQYF

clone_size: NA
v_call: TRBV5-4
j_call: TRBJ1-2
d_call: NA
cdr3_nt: TGTGCCAGCAGTCCATCTACGGGTGTGGGCTATGGCTACACCTTC
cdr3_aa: CASSPSTGVGYGYTF

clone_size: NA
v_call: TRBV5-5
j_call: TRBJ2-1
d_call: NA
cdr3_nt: TGTGCCAGCAGCTTGGCGCAGGGGAGTGAGCAGTTCTTC
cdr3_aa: CASSLAQGSEQFF

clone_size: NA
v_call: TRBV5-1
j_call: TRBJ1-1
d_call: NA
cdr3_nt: TGCGCCAGCAGCGATCCGACCGGGCGGGCTGAAGCTTTCTTT
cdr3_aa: CASSDPTGRAEAFF

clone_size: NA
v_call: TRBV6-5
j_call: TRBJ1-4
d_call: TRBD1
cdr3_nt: TGTGCCAGCAACGACAGGGGATCTAATGAAAAACTGTTTTTT
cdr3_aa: CASNDRGSNEKLFF

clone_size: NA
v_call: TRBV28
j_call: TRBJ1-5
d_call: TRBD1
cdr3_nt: TGTGCCAGCAGTGACAGGGGGCCAAGCAATCAGCCCCAGCATTTT
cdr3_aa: CASSDRGPSNQPQHF

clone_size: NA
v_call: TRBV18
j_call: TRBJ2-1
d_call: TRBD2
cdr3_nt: TGTGCCAGCTCCCCCCGGGGGGACTCCTACAATGAGCAGTTCTTC
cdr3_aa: CASSPRGDSYNEQFF

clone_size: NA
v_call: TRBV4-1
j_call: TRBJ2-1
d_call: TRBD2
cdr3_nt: TGCGCCAGCAGCCCCTTTTCGGGACTAGCGATAAATGAGCAGTTCTTC
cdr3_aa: CASSPFSGLAINEQFF

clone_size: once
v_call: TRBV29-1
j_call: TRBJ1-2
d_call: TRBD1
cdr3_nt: TGCAGCGCCGCCGAGCGAATTCTACGACAGGGGGCCCTGGATACTAACTATGGCTACACCTTC
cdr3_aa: CSAAERILRQGALDTNYGYTF

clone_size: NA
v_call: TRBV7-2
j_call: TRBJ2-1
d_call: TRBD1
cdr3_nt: TGTGCCAGCAGCTTAGTTCAGGGGGCATATGAGCAGTTCTTC
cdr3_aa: CASSLVQGAYEQFF

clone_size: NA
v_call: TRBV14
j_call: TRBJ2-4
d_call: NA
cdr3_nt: TGTGCCAGCAGCCAAGCAGGCCTAGCCAAAAACATTCAGTACTTC
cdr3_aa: CASSQAGLAKNIQYF

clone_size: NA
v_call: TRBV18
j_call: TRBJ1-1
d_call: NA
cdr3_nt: TGTGCCAGCTCTCGAACCAACTCCTTGAACACTGAAGCTTTCTTT
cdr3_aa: CASSRTNSLNTEAFF

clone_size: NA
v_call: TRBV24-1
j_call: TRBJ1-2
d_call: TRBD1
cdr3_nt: TGTGCCACCAGTGATCGCGGGACAGGGGATGGCTACACCTTC
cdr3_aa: CATSDRGTGDGYTF

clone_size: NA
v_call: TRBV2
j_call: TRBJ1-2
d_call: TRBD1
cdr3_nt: TGTGCCAGACCAACAGGGGTGGGCTATGGCTACACCTTC
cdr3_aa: CARPTGVGYGYTF

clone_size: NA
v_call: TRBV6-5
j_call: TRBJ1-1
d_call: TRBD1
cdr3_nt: TGTGCCAGCAGTATCTACAGGGGGCCAGGCTCTGAAGCTTTCTTT
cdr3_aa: CASSIYRGPGSEAFF

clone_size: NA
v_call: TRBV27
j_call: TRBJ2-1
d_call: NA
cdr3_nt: TGTGCCAGCAGTTTTTACAGCTCCTACAATGAGCAGTTCTTC
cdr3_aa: CASSFYSSYNEQFF

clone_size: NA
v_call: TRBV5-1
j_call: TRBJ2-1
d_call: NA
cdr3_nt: TGCGCCAGCAGCTATGGACAGGGAGGGAATGAGCAGTTCTTC
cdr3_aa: CASSYGQGGNEQFF

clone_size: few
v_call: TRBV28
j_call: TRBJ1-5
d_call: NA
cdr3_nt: TGTGCCAGCAGCCATTCGACGGGGACATATCAGCCCCAGCATTTT
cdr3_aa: CASSHSTGTYQPQHF

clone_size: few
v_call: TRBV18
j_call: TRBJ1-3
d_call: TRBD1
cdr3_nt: TGTGCCAGCTCTCCCCGGGACAGAGCTGGAAACACCATATATTTT
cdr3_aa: CASSPRDRAGNTIYF

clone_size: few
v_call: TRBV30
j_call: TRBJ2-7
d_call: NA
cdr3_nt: TGTGCCTGGAGCGTCTCCAGGGCCTCCTACGAGCAGTACTTC
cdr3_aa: CAWSVSRASYEQYF

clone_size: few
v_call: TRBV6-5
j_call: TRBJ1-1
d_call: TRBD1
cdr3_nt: TGTGCCAGCAGACCGACAGGGGCCTGGGACACTGAAGCTTTCTTT
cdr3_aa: CASRPTGAWDTEAFF

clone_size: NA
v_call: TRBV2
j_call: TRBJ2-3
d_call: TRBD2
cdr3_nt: TGTGCCAGTGGAGGGAGCGGGGGGGATGGTACGCAGTATTTT
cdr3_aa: CASGGSGGDGTQYF

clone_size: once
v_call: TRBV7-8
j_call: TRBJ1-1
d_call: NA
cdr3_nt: TGTGCCAGCAGCTTAGCAGGGGGTATGAACACTGAAGCTTTCTTT
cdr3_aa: CASSLAGGMNTEAFF

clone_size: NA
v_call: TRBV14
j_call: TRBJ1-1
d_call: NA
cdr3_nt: TGTGCCAGCAGCCAAGCTCGGTTGAACACTGAAGCTTTCTTT
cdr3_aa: CASSQARLNTEAFF

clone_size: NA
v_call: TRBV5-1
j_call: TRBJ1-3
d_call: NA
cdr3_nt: TGCGCCAGCAGCTTGGGAGGCAGTAGCTCTGGAAACACCATATATTTT
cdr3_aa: CASSLGGSSSGNTIYF